A single sample is the source of the 19 T cell receptor beta chains below, sequenced in a study of cytomegalovirus exposure and HLA in healthy donors. Produced via immunoSEQ multiplex PCR; TCRdb's table is partial and in-frame only. The sample shows some 170,000 clones, approximately 86% of them seen only once. The specimen sequenced was PBMCs. Receptors originate from a man younger than 45 in good health and CMV-seropositive.

The chain has TRBV7-6 and TRBJ2-1, with D maybe TRBD2 (7 bases). V lost 3 bases, J lost 0 bases, and 15 bases lay in between. CDR3 size: 17 residues. The germline V gene encodes CDR1 SGHVS and CDR2 FNYEAQ. The CDR3 nucleotides are TGTGCCAGCAGCTTCATCTGGGCGGGGGCCTCCTACAATGAGCAGTTCTTC. It specifies CASSFIWAGASYNEQFF.

The chain links TRBV9 to TRBJ2-2, with 9 positions matching TRBD2. V shed 5 bases, J shed 4 bases, and the junction held 6 bases outside the gene matches. This CDR3 has 15 amino acids. Germline assignment: CDR1 SGDLS and CDR2 YYNGEE. In nucleotides, the CDR3 is TGTGCCAGCAGTGAGCGGGGGGATCGCACCGGGGAGCTGTTTTTT. Translation: CASSERGDRTGELFF.

This clone came up a few times. The chain uses TRBV7-9 and TRBJ1-5; 11 bases are shared with TRBD1. CDR3 size: 15 residues. V lost 6 bases and J lost 7; bases outside the gene matches: 8. Germline-derived CDR1 and CDR2 are SEHNR and FQNEAQ (reference sequence). CDR3 DNA: TGTGCCAGCAGTTCGGACAGGGGGCCCGCGCAGCCCCAGCATTTT. Its protein product is CASSSDRGPAQPQHF.

V and J are TRBV5-1 and TRBJ1-2, with 8 positions matching TRBD1. The ends lost 0 bases at V and 4 bases at J; junction bases unmatched: 14. This CDR3 has 18 amino acids. CDR1 SGHRS and CDR2 YFSETQ come from the germline V gene. CDR3 protein: CASSLGGTGRPLVYGYTF. Written as DNA, the CDR3 is TGCGCCAGCAGCTTGGGTGGGACAGGTCGCCCTTTGGTCTATGGCTACACCTTC. The full variable domain, its missing parts supplied by reference TRBV5-1 and TRBJ1-2, is KAGVTQTPRYLIKTRGQQVTLSCSPISGHRSVSWYQQTPGQGLQFLFEYFSETQRNKGNFPGRFSGRQFSNSRSEMNVSTLELGDSALYLCASSLGGTGRPLVYGYTFGSGTRLTVV.

The J gene is TRBJ1-2, the V gene TRBV29-1; D is unclear. Germline V CDR1 and CDR2: SQVTM, ANQGSEA. The CDR3 consists of 13 residues. Trimming shortened V by 5 bases and J by 10 bases, and 20 bases separated the two germline ends. CDR3 in DNA: TGCAGCGTTCTCGGACCCTATGCCGATGACTACACCTTC. Encoded protein: CSVLGPYADDYTF.

The chain has TRBV2 and TRBJ1-2; the D gene is possibly TRBD1 (5 bases). This CDR3 has 14 residues. V was shortened by 5 bases and J by 8 bases, with 18 bases between the two germline ends. CDR1 is SNHLY, CDR2 FYNNEI, per germline. CDR3 bases: TGTGCCAGCAGTAGAGGGGAGGGCTCTGTCGGCTACACCTTC. Protein sequence: CASSRGEGSVGYTF.

This clone was seen only a few times. This chain uses TRBV27 with TRBJ1-5; possibly TRBD1 for D (6 bases). V was cut by 0 bases and J by 3 bases, with 12 bases left in between. Germline V gene sequence: CDR1 MNHEY, CDR2 SMNVEV (reference sequence). This CDR3 region has 16 residues. The CDR3 DNA is TGTGCCAGCAGTTTATCGTTCGGACAGTACAATCAGCCCCAGCATTTT. Encoded protein: CASSLSFGQYNQPQHF.

The V and J genes are TRBV30 and TRBJ1-1, with a weak D call TRBD1 (5 bases). The length of the CDR3 is 11 residues. The V gene's germline CDR1 is GTSNPN and CDR2 SVGIG (reference sequence). V dropped 2 bases and J dropped 8 bases, with 9 bases sitting between them. The CDR3 DNA is TGTGCCTGGAGTCCGGGGCTAGAAGCTTTCTTT. Translation: CAWSPGLEAFF.

This clone was counted a single time. The gene calls are TRBV9 and TRBJ1-1, with D tentatively TRBD1 (6 bases). The germline CDR1 and CDR2 sequences are SGDLS and YYNGEE. The CDR3 runs to 12 residues. Trimming removed 5 bases at V and 11 bases at J, with 16 bases between. The CDR3 loop is CASSTETGRAFF. The CDR3 coding sequence is TGTGCCAGCAGTACCGAGACAGGAAGGGCTTTCTTT.

This clone was detected a few times. The chain uses TRBV2 and TRBJ1-2; D remains unclear. CDR3 length: 14 amino acids. Trimming took 0 bases from V and 2 from J, leaving 7 bases between them. Germline V lookup: CDR1 SNHLY, CDR2 FYNNEI. The CDR3 nucleotides are TGTGCCAGCAGTGAAGCAGCGGGGAACTATGGCTACACCTTC. Its translation is CASSEAAGNYGYTF.

The chain recombines TRBV6-1 with TRBJ1-2, with 9 positions matching TRBD1. Germline values: CDR1 MNHNS, CDR2 SASEGT. The CDR3 extends over 15 amino acids. After removal of 9 bases from V and 1 base from J, the junction contained 9 bases not matched to a gene. The CDR3 bases are TGTGCCAGTAGGGACAGGGAGGGTAGTAACTATGGCTACACCTTC. It specifies CASRDREGSNYGYTF.

The J gene is TRBJ1-1, the V gene TRBV7-9, with a weak D call TRBD1 (6 bases). The CDR3 has 15 amino acids. Germline CDR1 is SEHNR and CDR2 is FQNEAQ (reference sequence). With 2 bases removed from V and 1 base from J, the gap between germline ends came to 11 bases. The CDR3 protein is CASSLIQGQNTEAFF. CDR3 bases: TGTGCCAGCAGCTTAATACAGGGCCAGAACACTGAAGCTTTCTTT.

The chain joins TRBV6-1 to TRBJ2-5; the match to TRBD1 covers 7 bases. V was pared by 11 bases and J by 1 base, with 7 bases of the junction left unmatched. The CDR3 has 13 residues. CDR1 is MNHNS, CDR2 SASEGT, per germline. CDR3 protein: CAGSGGFQETQYF. CDR3 nucleotide sequence: TGTGCCGGCTCAGGGGGTTTCCAAGAGACCCAGTACTTC.

This clone appeared once. The chain joins TRBV5-1 to TRBJ2-3; the match to TRBD1 covers 8 bases. V shed 4 bases and J 5 bases; nucleotides not matched to a gene: 6. The CDR3 spans 14 residues. CDR1 and CDR2 from the germline V gene are SGHRS and YFSETQ. The CDR3 reads CASSKDRVEDTQYF. DNA of the CDR3: TGCGCCAGCAGCAAGGACAGGGTTGAAGATACGCAGTATTTT.

The rearrangement links TRBV5-1 to TRBJ1-3; D gene ambiguous. In germline, CDR1 is SGHRS, CDR2 YFSETQ. The CDR3 has 13 residues. V lost 5 bases to trimming and J lost 2 bases, with 8 bases between them. CDR3 nucleotides: TGCGCCAGCAGTGAGGGCCCTGGAAACACCATATATTTT. Encoded protein: CASSEGPGNTIYF.

This sequence joins TRBV11-1 and TRBJ1-2; D remains ambiguous. Per germline, CDR1 SGHAT and CDR2 FQDESV (reference sequence). The CDR3 has 13 residues. V lost 5 bases, J lost 4 bases, and 11 bases lay in between. The CDR3 sequence is CASSLAVSYGYTF. CDR3 DNA sequence: TGTGCCAGCAGCCTGGCGGTTTCCTATGGCTACACCTTC.

In its sample, this clone was seen once. V gene TRBV6-5 combines with J gene TRBJ2-7; 7 bases map to TRBD1. The germline V gene has CDR1 MNHEY and CDR2 SVGAGI. V dropped 4 bases and J dropped 3; count of bases not matched to a gene: 9. CDR3 size: 15 residues. This CDR3 reads CASSWERGQFYEQYF. CDR3 nucleotides: TGTGCCAGCAGTTGGGAAAGGGGGCAGTTCTACGAGCAGTACTTC.

Of note for this clone: Other DNA sequences in the same sample also yield this CDR3. The chain has TRBV9 and TRBJ1-1; D gene ambiguous. The V and J ends lost 2 bases and 1 base respectively, with 6 bases between them. Germline loops: CDR1 SGDLS, CDR2 YYNGEE. The CDR3 has 13 amino acids. The CDR3 bases are TGTGCCAGCAGCGTCAGACAGAACACTGAAGCTTTCTTT. It yields the protein CASSVRQNTEAFF.

The J gene is TRBJ2-1, the V gene TRBV27; TRBD2 matches at 8 bases. There are 18 residues in the CDR3. With 5 bases clipped from V and 3 bases from J, the junction kept 15 bases outside the gene matches. The germline CDR1 and CDR2 sequences are MNHEY and SMNVEV (reference sequence). Here the CDR3 reads CASSLGYGRGADYNEQFF. DNA of the CDR3: TGTGCCAGCAGTCTGGGGTATGGGCGGGGGGCCGACTACAATGAGCAGTTCTTC.